The clone carrying this T cell receptor (beta chain) was observed at least ten times. Measured with immunoSEQ multiplex PCR; TCRdb has only the in-frame clones, and not every one. This table has tens of thousands of clones, less than 35% appearing once. This sample was taken from a study of neoadjuvant anti-PD-1 for oral cavity cancer. On the study more broadly: Around day 43, patients without progression received a fourth nivolumab dose before surgery.

This CDR3 region has 14 residues. Between the trimmed V and J ends, which lost 0 bases and 1 base, there was a span of 6 bases. From germline, CDR1 is MNHEY and CDR2 SVGAGI. Time point given: after neoadjuvant nivolumab, at surgical resection. The chain combines TRBV6-5 with TRBJ1-1; no reliable D call. The source is a person aged 40 to 85 with oral cavity squamous cell carcinoma. This specimen was tumor tissue, taken after nivolumab (anti-PD-1) treatment. The CDR3 loop is CASSYSGKNTEAFF. CDR3 nucleotide sequence: TGTGCCAGCAGTTACTCGGGGAAGAACACTGAAGCTTTCTTT.